This T cell receptor (beta chain) was sequenced in a study of blood T cell repertoires in COVID-19. The assay was immunoSEQ multiplex PCR, and TCRdb's table has in-frame clones only and misses some. Seen here are approximately 210,000 clones, around 82% observed once, and the top ten hold roughly 12%. The sample consisted of peripheral blood. The TCR was taken from a woman between 40 and 55 years old with acute or convalescent COVID-19.

CDR3 sequence reads: CASTRCGYTF. The CDR3 DNA reads TGTGCCAGCACTCGTTGTGGCTACACCTTC. The rearrangement uses TRBV21-1 and TRBJ1-2. TRBV21-1 counts as a pseudogene. This CDR3 has 10 amino acids.